A single sample is the source of the 26 T cell receptor beta chains below, sequenced in a study of T cell responses to AZD1222 COVID-19 vaccine. Only in-frame clones appear in the TCRdb table, and some are missing; sequencing was by immunoSEQ multiplex PCR. This table holds approximately 73,000 clones, 80% to 85% found once. Source: peripheral blood, taken on day 0 of AZD1222 vaccination. The receptors derive from an adult in good health.

The chain is built from TRBV2 and TRBJ1-2; D is perhaps TRBD1 (5 bases). This CDR3 comprises 14 residues. In germline, CDR1 is SNHLY, CDR2 FYNNEI. V lost 7 bases to trimming and J lost 4 bases, with 16 bases between them. The CDR3 here is CASKLAREAYGYTF. The CDR3 DNA follows: TGTGCCAGCAAACTAGCCAGGGAGGCCTATGGCTACACCTTC.

J is TRBJ1-2 and V is TRBV2; no firm D call. Germline assignment: CDR1 SNHLY and CDR2 FYNNEI. The V end was cut by 7 bases, the J end by 5 bases, with 8 bases between. The CDR3 is 11 residues long. This CDR3 reads CASKGEYGYTF. Written as DNA, the CDR3 is TGTGCCAGCAAGGGTGAATATGGCTACACCTTC. Full variable domain (rest looked up from reference TRBV2 and TRBJ1-2): EPEVTQTPSHQVTQMGQEVILRCVPISNHLYFYWYRQILGQKVEFLVSFYNNEISEKSEIFDDQFSVERPDGSNFTLKIRSTKLEDSAMYFCASKGEYGYTFGSGTRLTVV.

The chain carries TRBV27 and TRBJ1-6; a weak D match, TRBD1 (6 bases). Trimming removed 6 bases from V and 0 bases from J, with 15 bases in between. This CDR3 spans 17 amino acids. Germline V gene lookup returns CDR1 MNHEY and CDR2 SMNVEV (reference sequence). CDR3 sequence: CASRSTGSSSYNSPLHF. DNA of the CDR3: TGTGCCAGCAGAAGCACAGGGTCGAGCTCCTATAATTCACCCCTCCACTTT.

J is TRBJ1-5 and V is TRBV27; TRBD1 agrees at 12 bases. The CDR3 runs 20 residues. The trim removed 3 bases at V and 0 bases at J, leaving 12 bases unmatched. Germline CDR1 MNHEY, CDR2 SMNVEV (reference sequence). The CDR3, as DNA: TGTGCCAGCAGTTTTCGGGACAGGGGGCGAAAGAGTAATAGCAATCAGCCCCAGCATTTT. It translates to CASSFRDRGRKSNSNQPQHF.

This clone was seen just once. The rearrangement uses TRBV28 and TRBJ2-5; no clear D. The V gene's germline CDR1 is MDHEN and CDR2 SYDVKM. The CDR3 runs 11 residues. Trimming stripped 8 bases from V and 2 bases from J, with 6 bases between. This CDR3 is CASGEQETQYF. The CDR3 DNA reads TGTGCCAGCGGGGAACAAGAGACCCAGTACTTC. Complete variable domain (other parts from reference TRBV28 and TRBJ2-5): DVKVTQSSRYLVKRTGEKVFLECVQDMDHENMFWYRQDPGLGLRLIYFSYDVKMKEKGDIPEGYSVSREKKERFSLILESASTNQTSMYLCASGEQETQYFGPGTRLLVL.

This rearrangement joins TRBV29-1 to TRBJ2-5; tentatively, D is TRBD1 (5 bases). The CDR3 is made up of 14 amino acids. The V and J ends lost 7 bases and 5 bases respectively, with 20 bases between them. Germline V lookup: CDR1 SQVTM, CDR2 ANQGSEA. The CDR3 is CSANRRAGLETQYF. CDR3 coding DNA: TGCAGCGCCAATCGGAGAGCAGGGTTGGAGACCCAGTACTTC.

V gene TRBV9 combines with J gene TRBJ2-5, with 8 bases fitting TRBD1. V lost 3 bases to trimming and J lost 5 bases; unmatched junction nucleotides: 9. CDR3 length: 15 amino acids. CDR1 and CDR2 from the germline V gene are SGDLS and YYNGEE. CDR3 sequence: CASSARGRVWETQYF. The CDR3 DNA reads as TGTGCCAGCAGCGCCAGGGGGCGCGTATGGGAGACCCAGTACTTC.

The chain joins TRBV30 to TRBJ1-5; no clear D. CDR3 length: 13 amino acids. V lost 0 bases to trimming and J lost 5 bases, with 8 bases between them. The germline CDR1 and CDR2 sequences are GTSNPN and SVGIG (reference sequence). CDR3 loop: CAWSVGTDQPQHF. CDR3 in DNA: TGTGCCTGGAGTGTAGGCACGGATCAGCCCCAGCATTTT.

This sequence joins TRBV19 and TRBJ2-5; D is undetermined. Germline CDR1 and CDR2: LNHDA and SQIVND (reference sequence). The CDR3 has 13 residues. The germline V and J ends were trimmed by 3 bases and 0 bases, with 5 bases remaining between them. As DNA, the CDR3 is TGTGCCAGTAGTATCCAGGACCAAGAGACCCAGTACTTC. It codes for CASSIQDQETQYF.

This clone was picked up one time. The J gene is TRBJ1-2, the V gene TRBV28; D is perhaps TRBD1 (5 bases). Germline V gives CDR1 MDHEN, CDR2 SYDVKM. The V gene lost 9 bases and the J gene lost 5 bases, with 16 bases spanning the gap. The CDR3 is made up of 13 amino acids. CDR3 DNA: TGTGCCAGTAAAGGACAACGCCTATATGGCTACACCTTC. Translating it yields CASKGQRLYGYTF.

This clone was observed a few times. The chain carries TRBV30 and TRBJ2-7; D may be TRBD1 (5 bases). V lost 4 bases, J lost 5 bases, and 24 bases lay in between. The CDR3 has 16 amino acids. CDR1 is GTSNPN, CDR2 SVGIG, per germline (reference sequence). Written as DNA, the CDR3 is TGTGCCTGGATCCGCGGCAGGTTGGGGCATAGAAACGAGCAGTACTTC. It encodes CAWIRGRLGHRNEQYF.

This chain joins TRBV30 and TRBJ1-5; D not certain. CDR1 GTSNPN and CDR2 SVGIG come from the germline V gene (reference sequence). Deletions cut 3 bases from V and 7 bases from J, with 13 bases between. CDR3 length: 13 residues. CDR3 sequence (DNA): TGTGCCTGGAGAAGGCAATTAGGCCAGCCCCAGCATTTT. Its protein is CAWRRQLGQPQHF.

V is TRBV3-1 (or the pseudogene TRBV3-2) and J is TRBJ1-3; the match to TRBD1 covers 8 bases. V gave up 2 bases and J gave up 4 bases; unmatched junction bases: 7. The CDR3 is 16 residues long. Germline V gene lookup returns CDR1 LGHDT and CDR2 YNNKEL (reference sequence). As DNA, the CDR3 is TGTGCCAGCAGCCAAATCGACAGGGGCGGCGGAAACACCATATATTTT. This sequence encodes CASSQIDRGGGNTIYF.

The V and J genes are TRBV19 and TRBJ1-1; 8 nucleotides align to TRBD1. Germline V lookup: CDR1 LNHDA, CDR2 SQIVND (reference sequence). With V trimmed by 7 bases and J by 2 bases, 6 bases remained unmatched. The CDR3 is 14 amino acids. The CDR3 here is CASTMTGANTEAFF. The CDR3 nucleotides read TGTGCCAGTACTATGACAGGGGCCAACACTGAAGCTTTCTTT. The entire variable domain, with the rest obtained from reference TRBV19 and TRBJ1-1, is as follows: DGGITQSPKYLFRKEGQNVTLSCEQNLNHDAMYWYRQDPGQGLRLIYYSQIVNDFQKGDIAEGYSVSREKKESFPLTVTSAQKNPTAFYLCASTMTGANTEAFFGQGTRLTVV.

This clone was recorded once. The chain employs TRBV5-1 and TRBJ2-3; 10 nucleotides match TRBD2. CDR3 length equals 16 residues. The J segment lost 6 bases and the V segment lost 4 bases, leaving 11 bases of the junction unmatched. Germline CDR1 and CDR2: SGHRS and YFSETQ. The CDR3 region is CASSQGAGGPGDTQYF. CDR3 sequence (DNA): TGCGCCAGCAGCCAAGGAGCGGGGGGGCCCGGGGATACGCAGTATTTT. The complete variable domain, with remaining parts taken from reference TRBV5-1 and TRBJ2-3, reads KAGVTQTPRYLIKTRGQQVTLSCSPISGHRSVSWYQQTPGQGLQFLFEYFSETQRNKGNFPGRFSGRQFSNSRSEMNVSTLELGDSALYLCASSQGAGGPGDTQYFGPGTRLTVL.

The chain recombines TRBV27 with TRBJ1-6, with D perhaps TRBD1 (6 bases). The CDR3 sequence is 15 residues long. Germline V CDR1 and CDR2: MNHEY, SMNVEV (reference sequence). The V and J ends lost 7 bases and 6 bases respectively, with 16 bases between them. The CDR3 DNA follows: TGTGCCAGCAAAGCCGAGGGGGTCCCTAATTCACCCCTCCACTTT. Encoded protein: CASKAEGVPNSPLHF.

The chain combines TRBV25-1 with TRBJ1-2, with a possible D match to TRBD1 (5 bases). The CDR3 consists of 13 residues. The V gene's germline CDR1 is MGHDK and CDR2 SYGVNS. With 6 bases removed from V and 3 bases from J, the gap between germline ends came to 11 bases. In DNA form, the CDR3 reads TGTGCCAGCAGCCTCAGGGAAGACTATGGCTACACCTTC. Its translation is CASSLREDYGYTF.

A few counts support this clone. The V call is TRBV6-5, the J call TRBJ1-1; 8 bases fit TRBD1. This CDR3 is 14 amino acids long. CDR1 MNHEY and CDR2 SVGAGI come from the germline V gene. Losses at the gene ends were 4 bases for V and 8 bases for J; bases not matched to a gene: 9. This chain's CDR3 is CASSSEPRDREAFF. CDR3 sequence (DNA): TGTGCCAGCAGTTCGGAACCCCGGGACAGGGAAGCTTTCTTT.

The rearrangement uses TRBV6-1 and TRBJ2-5; 10 bases map to TRBD1. Germline values: CDR1 MNHNS, CDR2 SASEGT. The CDR3 consists of 14 residues. Unmatched junction bases numbered 1, after V lost 1 base and J lost 5 bases. The CDR3 sequence: CASSEGQGAETQYF. For the CDR3, the DNA is TGTGCCAGCAGTGAAGGACAGGGGGCGGAGACCCAGTACTTC.

For the CDR3, the DNA is TGTGCCAGCAGCCAATCTCTAGCGGGGACCTACGAGCAGTACTTC. Translated, it gives CASSQSLAGTYEQYF. This rearrangement joins TRBV4-2 to TRBJ2-7, with 9 positions matching TRBD2. Germline values: CDR1 LGHNA, CDR2 YNFKEQ. Unmatched junction bases numbered 4, after V lost 2 bases and J lost 2 bases. CDR3 length: 15 amino acids.

A few counts support this clone. The V gene is TRBV5-1, the J gene TRBJ2-7; 7 nucleotides align to TRBD1. Germline V CDR1 and CDR2: SGHRS, YFSETQ. Germline trimming cut 4 bases from V and 2 bases from J; bases unmatched to any gene: 6. This CDR3 comprises 14 residues. CDR3 coding DNA: TGCGCCAGCAGCGTGACAGGGACGACCTACGAGCAGTACTTC. As protein: CASSVTGTTYEQYF.

CDR3 nucleotides: TGTGCCAGCAGCCCGGGAAATTCACCCCTCCACTTT. Translating gives CASSPGNSPLHF. The chain recombines TRBV3-1 (or the pseudogene TRBV3-2) with TRBJ1-6; no clear D. The germline V gene encodes CDR1 LGHDT and CDR2 YNNKEL (reference sequence). The CDR3 loop spans 12 amino acids. Trimming took 4 bases from V and 7 from J, leaving 5 bases between them.

V usage is TRBV28 and J usage is TRBJ1-3, with 7 bases identical to TRBD1. The germline V gene has CDR1 MDHEN and CDR2 SYDVKM. The CDR3 spans 16 residues. J gave up 4 bases and V 5 bases, and 11 bases lay outside the gene matches. DNA of the CDR3: TGTGCCAGCAGTCCCTATGGGAGGGGGCGCGGAAACACCATATATTTT. Residues: CASSPYGRGRGNTIYF.

The chain is built from TRBV7-9 and TRBJ1-1; maybe TRBD1 (5 bases). The germline gives CDR1 SEHNR, CDR2 FQNEAQ (reference sequence). The V gene lost 3 bases and the J gene lost 6 bases, with 17 bases spanning the gap. The CDR3 contains 15 residues. This CDR3 reads CASSFAGPPGPEAFF. The CDR3 nucleotides are TGTGCCAGCAGCTTTGCGGGACCCCCGGGCCCTGAAGCTTTCTTT.

The chain links TRBV3-1 (or the pseudogene TRBV3-2) to TRBJ1-6; no clear D gene. Per the germline V gene, CDR1 is LGHDT and CDR2 is YNNKEL (reference sequence). The CDR3 has 14 amino acids. The V end lost 3 bases, the J end lost 7 bases, and 10 bases lay between the germline ends. The chain's CDR3 is CASSHRTENSPLHF. The DNA of the CDR3 is TGTGCCAGCAGCCATAGAACTGAGAATTCACCCCTCCACTTT.

The chain carries TRBV7-9 and TRBJ1-2, with 9 positions matching TRBD1. The CDR3 consists of 16 residues. Germline-derived CDR1 and CDR2 are SEHNR and FQNEAQ (reference sequence). V lost 5 bases and J lost 5; bases outside the gene matches: 12. The CDR3 DNA sequence: TGTGCCAGCAGCCCTCTCCAAGCAGGGACAGGGTATGGCTACACCTTC. Translation gives CASSPLQAGTGYGYTF.